This T cell receptor beta chain was sequenced during a study of T cells in pancreatic ductal adenocarcinoma. In germline, CDR1 is LNHDA, CDR2 SQIVND (reference sequence). The CDR3 has 13 amino acids. Trimming removed 7 bases at V and 1 base at J, with 10 bases between. No neoadjuvant therapy was given to the selected pancreatic ductal adenocarcinoma patients before their surgery. General study findings and limits: Blood had more productive templates and about 7.9-fold more unique clonotypes than tumor. Tumors hold more CD45RO+ effector T cells, which may bias toward lower diversity. Blood clonality (roughly 0.067) did not differ significantly from tumor (about 0.112).

About this clone: Its antigen is still unknown.

Profiling relied on immunoSEQ multiplex PCR, and the TCRdb table lists in-frame clones only, not all of them. Of 25,000 to 35,000 clones listed, more than 90% were seen once; the top ten hold roughly 2%. The sample comprised PBMCs. The sequence was collected from a human donor with pancreatic ductal adenocarcinoma. This chain links TRBV19 with TRBJ1-1; D is uncertain. CDR3 in DNA: TGTGCCAGTATCCGGCGGGAGAACACTGAAGCTTTCTTT. It is translated as CASIRRENTEAFF.